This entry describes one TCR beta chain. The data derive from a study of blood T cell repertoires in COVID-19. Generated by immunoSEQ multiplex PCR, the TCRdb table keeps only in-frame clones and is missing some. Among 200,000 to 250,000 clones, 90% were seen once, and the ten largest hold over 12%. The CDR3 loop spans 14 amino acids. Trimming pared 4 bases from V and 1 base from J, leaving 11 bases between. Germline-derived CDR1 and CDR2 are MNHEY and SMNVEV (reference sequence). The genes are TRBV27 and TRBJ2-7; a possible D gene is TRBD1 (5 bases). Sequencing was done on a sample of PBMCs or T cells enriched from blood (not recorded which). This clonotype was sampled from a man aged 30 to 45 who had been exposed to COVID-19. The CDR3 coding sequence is TGTGCCAGCAGTTGGGGCAAAAGTTCCTACGAGCAGTACTTC. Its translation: CASSWGKSSYEQYF.